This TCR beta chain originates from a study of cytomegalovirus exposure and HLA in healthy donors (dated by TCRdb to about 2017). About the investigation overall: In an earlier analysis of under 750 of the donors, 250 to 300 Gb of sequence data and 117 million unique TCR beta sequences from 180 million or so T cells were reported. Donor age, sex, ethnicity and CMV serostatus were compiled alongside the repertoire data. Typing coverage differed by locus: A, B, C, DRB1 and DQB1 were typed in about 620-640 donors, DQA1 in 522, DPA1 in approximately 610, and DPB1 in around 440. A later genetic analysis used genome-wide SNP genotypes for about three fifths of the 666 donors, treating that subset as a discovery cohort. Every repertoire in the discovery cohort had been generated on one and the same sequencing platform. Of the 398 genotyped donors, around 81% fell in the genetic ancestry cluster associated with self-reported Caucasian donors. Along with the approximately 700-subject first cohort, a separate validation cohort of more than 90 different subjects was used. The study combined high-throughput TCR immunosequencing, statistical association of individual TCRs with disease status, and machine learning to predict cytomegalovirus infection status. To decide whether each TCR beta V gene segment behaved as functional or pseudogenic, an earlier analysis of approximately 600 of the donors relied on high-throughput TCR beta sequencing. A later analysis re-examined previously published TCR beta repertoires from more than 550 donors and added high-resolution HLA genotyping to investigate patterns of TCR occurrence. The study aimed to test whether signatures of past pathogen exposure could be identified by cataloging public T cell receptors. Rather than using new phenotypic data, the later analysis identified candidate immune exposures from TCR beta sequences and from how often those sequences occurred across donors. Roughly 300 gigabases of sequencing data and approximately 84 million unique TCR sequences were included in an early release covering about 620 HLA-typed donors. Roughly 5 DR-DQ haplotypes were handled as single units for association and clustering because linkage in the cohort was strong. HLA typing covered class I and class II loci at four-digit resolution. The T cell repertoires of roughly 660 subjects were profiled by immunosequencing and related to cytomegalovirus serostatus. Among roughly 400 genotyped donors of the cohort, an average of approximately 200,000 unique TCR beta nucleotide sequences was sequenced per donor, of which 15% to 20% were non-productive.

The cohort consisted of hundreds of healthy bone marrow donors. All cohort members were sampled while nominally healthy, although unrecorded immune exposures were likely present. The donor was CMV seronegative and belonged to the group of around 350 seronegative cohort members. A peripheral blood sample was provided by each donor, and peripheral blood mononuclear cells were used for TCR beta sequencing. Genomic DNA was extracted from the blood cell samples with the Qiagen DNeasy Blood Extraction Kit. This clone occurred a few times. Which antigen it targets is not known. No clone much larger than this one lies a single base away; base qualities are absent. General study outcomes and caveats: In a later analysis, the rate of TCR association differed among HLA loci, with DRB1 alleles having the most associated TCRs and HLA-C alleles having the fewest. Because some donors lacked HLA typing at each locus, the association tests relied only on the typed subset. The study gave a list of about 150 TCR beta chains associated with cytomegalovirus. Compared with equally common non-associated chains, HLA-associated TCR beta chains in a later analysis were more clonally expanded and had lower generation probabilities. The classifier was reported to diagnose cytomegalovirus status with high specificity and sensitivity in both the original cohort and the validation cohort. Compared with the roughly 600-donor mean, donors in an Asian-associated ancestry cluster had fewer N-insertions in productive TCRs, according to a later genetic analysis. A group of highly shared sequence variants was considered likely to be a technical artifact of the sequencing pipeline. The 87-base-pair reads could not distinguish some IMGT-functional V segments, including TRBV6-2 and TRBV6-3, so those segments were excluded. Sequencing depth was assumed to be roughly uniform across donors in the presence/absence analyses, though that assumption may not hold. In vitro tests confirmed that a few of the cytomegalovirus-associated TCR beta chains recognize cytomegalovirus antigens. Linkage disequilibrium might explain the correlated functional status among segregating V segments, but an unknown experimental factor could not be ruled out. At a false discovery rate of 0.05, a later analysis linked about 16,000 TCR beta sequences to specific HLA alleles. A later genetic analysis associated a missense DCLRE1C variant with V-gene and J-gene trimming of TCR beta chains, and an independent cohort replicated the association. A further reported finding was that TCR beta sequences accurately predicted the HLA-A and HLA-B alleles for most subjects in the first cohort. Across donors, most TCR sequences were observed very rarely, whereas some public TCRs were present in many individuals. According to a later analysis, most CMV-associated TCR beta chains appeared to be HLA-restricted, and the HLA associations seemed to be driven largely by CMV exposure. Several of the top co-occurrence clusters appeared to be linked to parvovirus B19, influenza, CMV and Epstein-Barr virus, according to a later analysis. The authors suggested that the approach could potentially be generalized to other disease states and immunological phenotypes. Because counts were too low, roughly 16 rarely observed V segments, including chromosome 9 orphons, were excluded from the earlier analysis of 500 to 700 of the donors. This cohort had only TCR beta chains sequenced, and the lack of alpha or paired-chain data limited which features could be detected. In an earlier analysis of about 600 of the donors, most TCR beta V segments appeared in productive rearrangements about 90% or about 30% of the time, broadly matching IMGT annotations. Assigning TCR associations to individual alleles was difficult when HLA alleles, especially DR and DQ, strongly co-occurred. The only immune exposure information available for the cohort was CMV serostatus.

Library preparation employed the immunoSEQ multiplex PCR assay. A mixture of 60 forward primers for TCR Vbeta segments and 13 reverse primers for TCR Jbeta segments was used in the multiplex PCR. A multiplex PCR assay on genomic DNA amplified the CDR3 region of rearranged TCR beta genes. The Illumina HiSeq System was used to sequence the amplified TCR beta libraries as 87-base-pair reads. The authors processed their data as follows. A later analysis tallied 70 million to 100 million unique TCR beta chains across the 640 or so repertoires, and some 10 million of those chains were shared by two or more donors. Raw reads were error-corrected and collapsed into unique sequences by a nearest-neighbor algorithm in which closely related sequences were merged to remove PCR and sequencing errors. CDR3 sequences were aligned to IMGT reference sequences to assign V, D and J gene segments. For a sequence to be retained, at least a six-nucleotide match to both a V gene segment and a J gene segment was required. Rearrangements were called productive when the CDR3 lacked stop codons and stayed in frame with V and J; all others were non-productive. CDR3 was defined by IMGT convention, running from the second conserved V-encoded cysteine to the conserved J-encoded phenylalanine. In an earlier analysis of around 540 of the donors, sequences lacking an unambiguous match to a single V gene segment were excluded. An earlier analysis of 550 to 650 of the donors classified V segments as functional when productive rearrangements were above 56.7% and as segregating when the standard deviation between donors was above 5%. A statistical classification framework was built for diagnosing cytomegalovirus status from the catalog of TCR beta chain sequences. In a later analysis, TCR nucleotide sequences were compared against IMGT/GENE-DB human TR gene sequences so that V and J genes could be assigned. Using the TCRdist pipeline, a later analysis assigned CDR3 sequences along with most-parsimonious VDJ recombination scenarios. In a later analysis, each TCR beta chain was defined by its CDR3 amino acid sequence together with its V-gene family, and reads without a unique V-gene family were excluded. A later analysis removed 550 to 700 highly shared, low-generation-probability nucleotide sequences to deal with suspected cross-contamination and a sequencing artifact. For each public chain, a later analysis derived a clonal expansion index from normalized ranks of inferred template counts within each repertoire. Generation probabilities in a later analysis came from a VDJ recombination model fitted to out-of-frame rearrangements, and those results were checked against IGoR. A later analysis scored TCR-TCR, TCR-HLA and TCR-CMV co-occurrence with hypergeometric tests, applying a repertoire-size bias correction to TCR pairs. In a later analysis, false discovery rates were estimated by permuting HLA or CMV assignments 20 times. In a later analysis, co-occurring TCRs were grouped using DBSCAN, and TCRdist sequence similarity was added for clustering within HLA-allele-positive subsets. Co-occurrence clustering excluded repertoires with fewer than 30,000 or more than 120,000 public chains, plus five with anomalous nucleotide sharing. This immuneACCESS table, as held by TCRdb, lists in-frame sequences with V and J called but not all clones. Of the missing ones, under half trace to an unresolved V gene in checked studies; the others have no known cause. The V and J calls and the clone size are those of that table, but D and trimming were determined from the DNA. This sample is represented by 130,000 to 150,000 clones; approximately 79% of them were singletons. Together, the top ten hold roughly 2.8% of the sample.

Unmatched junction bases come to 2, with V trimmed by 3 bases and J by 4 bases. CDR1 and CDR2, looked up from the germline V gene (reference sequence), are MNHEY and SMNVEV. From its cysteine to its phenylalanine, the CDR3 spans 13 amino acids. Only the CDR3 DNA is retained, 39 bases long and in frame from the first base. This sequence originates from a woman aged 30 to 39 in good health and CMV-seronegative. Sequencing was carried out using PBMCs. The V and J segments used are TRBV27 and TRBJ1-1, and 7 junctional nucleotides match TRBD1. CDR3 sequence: CASSFRQGTEAFF. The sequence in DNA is TGTGCCAGCAGTTTCAGACAGGGCACTGAAGCTTTCTTT.